This TCR beta chain was found in a study of Ad26.COV2.S vaccination and SARS-CoV-2 variants. V lost 5 bases, J lost 1 base, and 11 bases lay in between. The CDR3 spans 14 residues. Germline V gene lookup returns CDR1 SGHRS and CDR2 YFSETQ. Treatment given: some 19 received Ad26.COV2.S at low or high dose, single or two shots; five or six received placebo; per-sample allocation not given. Material that was analyzed had been drawn on day 63 after the first vaccine or placebo injection. Expressing Wuhan-strain SARS-CoV-2 spike, an Ad26 vector served as the vaccine. Data came from immunoSEQ multiplex PCR; TCRdb stores just in-frame clones and leaves some out. Of a few hundred thousand clones in the sample, 80% to 95% are singletons; the top ten hold 9% to 15%.

The chain joins TRBV5-1 to TRBJ2-3, with no clear D. This clonotype was obtained from a person between 18 and 60 years old who received the Ad26.COV2.S COVID-19 vaccine or a placebo. The input for sequencing was peripheral blood, taken in a trial of Ad26.COV2.S vaccine versus placebo. CDR3 nucleotide sequence: TGCGCCAGCAGAAACGACTGGCGCACAGATACGCAGTATTTT. The encoded protein is CASRNDWRTDTQYF.